This T cell receptor beta chain was captured in a study of patients and donors after allogeneic stem cell transplantation. The CDR3 is 15 amino acids. Germline V gene lookup returns CDR1 SGHVS and CDR2 FQNEAQ. V dropped 4 bases and J dropped 6; count of bases not matched to a gene: 5. A single record per CDR3 protein comes from TCRdb applying MiXCR to the RT-PCR reads. The sample contains about 150,000 distinct CDR3 sequences, roughly 35% of which appear only once. The chain couples TRBV7-8 to TRBJ2-2; 10 positions match TRBD1. Sequencing was done on a sample of blood, either unsorted or a sorted T cell fraction (not recorded which). This TCR came from a human donor who was either an allogeneic HSCT recipient or a stem cell or donor lymphocyte infusion donor (not recorded which). It is not recorded whose cells these are; they may come from a transplant donor. CDR3 in amino acids: CASSWGQGLAGELFF. Here the CDR3 DNA reads TGTGCCAGCAGCTGGGGACAGGGGTTAGCCGGGGAGCTGTTTTTT.